This T cell receptor beta chain was sequenced during a study of preoperative IRX-2 immunotherapy in early breast cancer. The assay was immunoSEQ multiplex PCR, and TCRdb's table has in-frame clones only and misses some. The profile shows 25,000 or so clones, more than 80% of them singletons. Treatment noted: preoperative locoregional IRX-2 cytokine immunotherapy. This phase Ib study tested locoregional IRX-2 cytokine immunotherapy given before surgery. This CDR3 spans 13 amino acids. Trimming removed 2 bases from V and 2 bases from J, with 3 bases in between. Germline V gene lookup returns CDR1 WNHNN and CDR2 SYGVQD (reference sequence).

The sample here was tumor tissue, taken after IRX-2 immunotherapy. The source is a human donor with breast cancer. J is TRBJ2-2 and V is TRBV10-1; D ambiguous. The CDR3 nucleotides are TGCGCCAGCAGTGAGGGTAACACCGGGGAGCTGTTTTTT. This translates into CASSEGNTGELFF.